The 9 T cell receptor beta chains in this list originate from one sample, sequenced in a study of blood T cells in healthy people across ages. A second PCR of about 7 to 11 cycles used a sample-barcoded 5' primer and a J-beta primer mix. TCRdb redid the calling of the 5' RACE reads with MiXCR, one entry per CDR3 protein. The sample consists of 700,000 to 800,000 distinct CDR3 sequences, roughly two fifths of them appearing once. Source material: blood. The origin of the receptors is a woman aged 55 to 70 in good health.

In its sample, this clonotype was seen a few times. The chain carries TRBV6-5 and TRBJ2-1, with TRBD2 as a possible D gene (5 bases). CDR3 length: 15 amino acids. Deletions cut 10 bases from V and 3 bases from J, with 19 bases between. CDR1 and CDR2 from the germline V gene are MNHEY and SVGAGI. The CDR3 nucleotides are TGTGCCATTCGAATGAGTGCCCGGGACTACAATGAGCAGTTCTTC. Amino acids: CAIRMSARDYNEQFF.

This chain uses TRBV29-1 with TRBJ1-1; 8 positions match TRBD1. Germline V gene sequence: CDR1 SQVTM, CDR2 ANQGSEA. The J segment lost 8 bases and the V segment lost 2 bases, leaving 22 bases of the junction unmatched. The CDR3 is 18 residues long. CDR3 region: CSVERQGARFNTGGEAFF. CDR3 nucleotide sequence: TGCAGCGTTGAACGGCAGGGGGCCCGATTCAACACGGGCGGCGAAGCTTTCTTT.

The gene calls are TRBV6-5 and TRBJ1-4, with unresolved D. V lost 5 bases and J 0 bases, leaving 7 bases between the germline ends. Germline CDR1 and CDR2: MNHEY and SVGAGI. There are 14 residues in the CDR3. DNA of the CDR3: TGTGCCAGCAGTAACCCAGCAACTAATGAAAAACTGTTTTTT. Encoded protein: CASSNPATNEKLFF.

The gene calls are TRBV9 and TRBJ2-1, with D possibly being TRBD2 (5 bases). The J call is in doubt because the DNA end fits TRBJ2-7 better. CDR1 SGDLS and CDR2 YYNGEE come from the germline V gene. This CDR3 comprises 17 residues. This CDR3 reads CASSVAGGASSYNEQYF. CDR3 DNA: TGTGCCAGCAGCGTAGCAGGTGGAGCTAGCTCCTACAATGAGCAGTACTTC.

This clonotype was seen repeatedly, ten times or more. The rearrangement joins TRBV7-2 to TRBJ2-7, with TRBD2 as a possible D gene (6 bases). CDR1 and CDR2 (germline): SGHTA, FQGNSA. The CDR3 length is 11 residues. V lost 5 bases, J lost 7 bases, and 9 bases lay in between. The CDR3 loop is CASSPGREQYF. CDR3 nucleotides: TGTGCCAGCAGCCCAGGGAGGGAGCAGTACTTC.

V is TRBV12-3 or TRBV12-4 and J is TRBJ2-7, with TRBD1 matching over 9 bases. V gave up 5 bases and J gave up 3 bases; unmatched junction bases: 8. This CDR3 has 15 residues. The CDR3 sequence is CASSPRDRDRYEQYF. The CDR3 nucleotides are TGTGCCAGCAGTCCCCGGGACAGGGACCGCTACGAGCAGTACTTC.

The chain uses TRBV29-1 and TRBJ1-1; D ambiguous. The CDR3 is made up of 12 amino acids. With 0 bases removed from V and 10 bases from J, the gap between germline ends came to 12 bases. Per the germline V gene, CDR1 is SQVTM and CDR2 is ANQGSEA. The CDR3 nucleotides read TGCAGCGTTGAAGATCAAGGGTCCCGAGCTTTCTTT. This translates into CSVEDQGSRAFF.

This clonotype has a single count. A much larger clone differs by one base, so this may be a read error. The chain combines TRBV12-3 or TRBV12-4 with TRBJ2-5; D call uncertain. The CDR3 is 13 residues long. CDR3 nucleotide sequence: TGTGCCAGCAGCGGGTCAGTTCAAGAGGCCCAGTACTTC. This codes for CASSGSVQEAQYF.

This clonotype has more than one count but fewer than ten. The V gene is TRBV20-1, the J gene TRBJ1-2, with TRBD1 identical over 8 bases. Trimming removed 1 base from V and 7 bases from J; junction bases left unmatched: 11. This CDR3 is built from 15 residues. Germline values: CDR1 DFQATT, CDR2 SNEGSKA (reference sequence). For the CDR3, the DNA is TGCAGTGCTAGAGCCCGCCCAGGGGGCAGCGGTGGCTACACCTTC. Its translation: CSARARPGGSGGYTF.